These 8 T cell receptor beta chains were sequenced from one sample in a study of tumour-infiltrating T cells in Burkitt lymphoma. The assay was immunoSEQ multiplex PCR, and TCRdb's table has in-frame clones only and misses some. The profile shows about 1,500 clones, 60% to 75% of them singletons. Sequenced material: tumor tissue. The receptors were gathered from a human donor with diffuse large B-cell lymphoma.

This chain joins TRBV11-1 and TRBJ1-2, with TRBD1 identical over 7 bases. Germline CDR1 and CDR2: SGHAT and FQDESV (reference sequence). V lost 1 base to trimming and J lost 10 bases; unmatched junction nucleotides: 3. This CDR3 region has 12 residues. DNA for the CDR3: TGTGCCAGCAGCTTAGGGACAGGAGCCTACACCTTC. This gives the protein CASSLGTGAYTF.

The chain carries TRBV28 and TRBJ1-2; D remains ambiguous. The CDR3 length is 14 residues. Germline assignment: CDR1 MDHEN and CDR2 SYDVKM. V lost 2 bases and J lost 0, with 7 bases in between. The CDR3 region is CASSLRQSNYGYTF. DNA of the CDR3: TGTGCCAGCAGTTTACGGCAGTCTAACTATGGCTACACCTTC.

The chain employs TRBV4-1 and TRBJ2-7, with a weak D call TRBD1 (6 bases). V was cut by 0 bases and J by 4 bases, with 13 bases left in between. This CDR3 region has 15 residues. CDR1 is MGHRA and CDR2 is YSYEKL in the germline V gene. The CDR3 loop reads CASSQDLLGTYEQYF. Here the CDR3 DNA reads TGCGCCAGCAGCCAAGATCTTTTAGGGACATACGAGCAGTACTTC.

The rearrangement uses TRBV6-1 and TRBJ2-3; possibly TRBD1 for D (5 bases). The CDR3 sequence is 11 residues long. Germline V gene data show CDR1 as MNHNS and CDR2 as SASEGT. With 8 bases removed from V and 4 bases from J, the gap between germline ends came to 7 bases. CDR3 loop: CASGAADTQYF. The CDR3 coding sequence is TGTGCCAGCGGGGCAGCAGATACGCAGTATTTT.

The chain links TRBV9 to TRBJ2-2, with a tentative D call TRBD1 (6 bases). V was cut by 3 bases and J by 1 base, with 22 bases left in between. This CDR3 comprises 19 residues. The germline CDR1 and CDR2 sequences are SGDLS and YYNGEE. DNA of the CDR3: TGTGCCAGCAGCGCCCAGACAGGTTGGGGCCTAAAGAACACCGGGGAGCTGTTTTTT. Translating gives CASSAQTGWGLKNTGELFF. Full variable domain (remainder filled in from reference TRBV9 and TRBJ2-2): DSGVTQTPKHLITATGQRVTLRCSPRSGDLSVYWYQQSLDQGLQFLIQYYNGEERAKGNILERFSAQQFPDLHSELNLSSLELGDSALYFCASSAQTGWGLKNTGELFFGEGSRLTVL.

This chain joins TRBV5-4 and TRBJ2-7, with D hard to call. The V end was cut by 2 bases, the J end by 0 bases, with 9 bases between. The CDR3 is made up of 14 amino acids. Germline values: CDR1 SGHNT, CDR2 YYREEE (reference sequence). Here the CDR3 reads CASSFQVSSYEQYF. The CDR3, as DNA: TGTGCCAGCAGCTTCCAGGTTAGCTCCTACGAGCAGTACTTC.

V is TRBV30 and J is TRBJ2-1, with a weak D call TRBD2 (5 bases). The CDR3 consists of 15 residues. Germline V gene data show CDR1 as GTSNPN and CDR2 as SVGIG (reference sequence). V was shortened by 5 bases and J by 2 bases, with 16 bases between the two germline ends. The CDR3 DNA sequence: TGTGCCTGGGAAAGATCGGGGTTGCCCTACAATGAGCAGTTCTTC. This gives the protein CAWERSGLPYNEQFF. Drawing the rest from reference TRBV30 and TRBJ2-1, the complete variable domain is SQTIHQWPATLVQPVGSPLSLECTVEGTSNPNLYWYRQAAGRGLQLLFYSVGIGQISSEVPQNLSASRPQDRQFILSSKKLLLSDSGFYLCAWERSGLPYNEQFFGPGTRLTVL.

V is TRBV7-9 and J is TRBJ2-7; D call uncertain. This CDR3 has 14 residues. CDR1 and CDR2 from the germline V gene are SEHNR and FQNEAQ (reference sequence). V dropped 3 bases and J dropped 2 bases, with 11 bases sitting between them. Here the CDR3 reads CASSFPGSTYEQYF. The CDR3 nucleotides are TGTGCCAGCAGCTTTCCGGGTTCGACCTACGAGCAGTACTTC.